What follows are 24 T cell receptor beta chains derived from one specimen sequenced in a study of control samples from healthy donors and cancer patients. This table comes from immunoSEQ multiplex PCR, and its TCRdb copy is limited to in-frame clones, with some not included. The sample shows roughly 180,000 clones, 93% of them seen only once. The source material was blood. These receptors all come from a woman aged 55-70 years in good health.

This clone appeared once. This chain links TRBV19 with TRBJ1-1; possibly TRBD1 for D (6 bases). Trimming shortened V by 5 bases and J by 1 base, and 11 bases separated the two germline ends. CDR1 is LNHDA, CDR2 SQIVND, per germline (reference sequence). This CDR3 spans 14 amino acids. As DNA, the CDR3 is TGTGCCAGTAGTCCCTGGACAGCGAACACTGAAGCTTTCTTT. It is translated as CASSPWTANTEAFF.

This sequence joins TRBV6-5 and TRBJ1-5; D not certain. V was shortened by 2 bases and J by 5 bases, with 13 bases between the two germline ends. Looked up from germline, CDR1 is MNHEY and CDR2 is SVGAGI. The CDR3 sequence is 15 residues long. The CDR3 coding sequence is TGTGCCAGCAGTTACGGGCCTTTCATAGATCAGCCCCAGCATTTT. Translating it yields CASSYGPFIDQPQHF.

On this clone itself: One end of the junction is discordant with germline, which a read error may explain. The sample holds other DNA sequences that translate to the same CDR3. The V call is TRBV5-1, the J call TRBJ1-5; possible D gene TRBD1, 6 bases. CDR3 length: 14 residues. Germline V CDR1 and CDR2: SGHRS, YFSETQ. The CDR3 region is CASSPGTSDQPQHF. In DNA form, the CDR3 reads TGCGCCAGCAGTCCCGGGACATCTGATCAGCCCCAGCACTTT.

This clone was picked up a small number of times. The chain couples TRBV4-2 to TRBJ1-5; D call uncertain. Germline CDR1 reads LGHNA; CDR2 reads YNFKEQ. The germline V and J ends were trimmed by 0 bases and 9 bases, with 15 bases remaining between them. This CDR3 region has 15 residues. CDR3 sequence (DNA): TGTGCCAGCAGCCAAGAAACGTCTGGGCAGACGCCCCAGCATTTT. Translated, it gives CASSQETSGQTPQHF.

This chain uses TRBV19 with TRBJ1-6; D gene ambiguous. The CDR3 sequence is 13 residues long. Per the germline V gene, CDR1 is LNHDA and CDR2 is SQIVND (reference sequence). V lost 8 bases to trimming and J lost 6 bases, with 11 bases between them. The CDR3 is CASRYALNSPLHF. The DNA of the CDR3 is TGTGCCAGTCGTTATGCTCTTAATTCACCCCTCCACTTT. Full variable domain (missing parts from reference TRBV19 and TRBJ1-6): DGGITQSPKYLFRKEGQNVTLSCEQNLNHDAMYWYRQDPGQGLRLIYYSQIVNDFQKGDIAEGYSVSREKKESFPLTVTSAQKNPTAFYLCASRYALNSPLHFGNGTRLTVT.

The chain uses TRBV18 and TRBJ1-6; no reliable D call. The CDR3 spans 15 residues. Per germline, CDR1 KGHSH and CDR2 LQKENI. V lost 2 bases and J 7 bases, leaving 12 bases between the germline ends. Here the CDR3 DNA reads TGTGCCAGCTCACCAGTCACGGGAGGAAATTCACCCCTCCACTTT. It codes for CASSPVTGGNSPLHF. The variable domain in full, with the rest retrieved from reference TRBV18 and TRBJ1-6, is NAGVMQNPRHLVRRRGQEARLRCSPMKGHSHVYWYRQLPEEGLKFMVYLQKENIIDESGMPKERFSAEFPKEGPSILRIQQVVRGDSAAYFCASSPVTGGNSPLHFGNGTRLTVT.

The sample holds one count of this clone. DNA of the CDR3: TGTGCCAGCAGCCGACACAATTTTCGTGGCCCTTGGGGCACCGGGGAGCTGTTTTTT. Its translation: CASSRHNFRGPWGTGELFF. The chain recombines TRBV3-1 (or the pseudogene TRBV3-2) with TRBJ2-2; the D is unclear. CDR1 is LGHDT and CDR2 is YNNKEL in the germline V gene (reference sequence). This CDR3 comprises 19 residues. V lost 4 bases and J lost 4, with 25 bases in between.

The chain couples TRBV7-2 to TRBJ2-7; 11 bases match TRBD1. Trimming took 5 bases from V and 4 from J; bases not matched to a gene: 7. The CDR3 spans 15 residues. CDR1 and CDR2 (germline): SGHTA, FQGNSA. The CDR3 nucleotides read TGTGCCAGCAGCGCCGGGACAGGGGGTTGGTACGAGCAGTACTTC. This encodes CASSAGTGGWYEQYF.

The chain uses TRBV10-3 and TRBJ1-5; 10 bases line up with TRBD1. CDR3 length: 16 amino acids. Germline CDR1 reads ENHRY; CDR2 reads SYGVKD. J lost 4 bases, V lost 4 bases, and 7 bases had no gene match. This chain's CDR3 is CAISGAWGQGNQPQHF. DNA for the CDR3: TGTGCCATCAGTGGGGCGTGGGGACAGGGGAATCAGCCCCAGCATTTT.

The V gene is TRBV9, the J gene TRBJ2-5; 7 bases agree with TRBD1. The length of the CDR3 is 15 residues. Germline V CDR1 and CDR2: SGDLS, YYNGEE. V was clipped by 0 bases and J by 1 base; unmatched bases: 3. This chain's CDR3 is CASSVGGQFQETQYF. DNA for the CDR3: TGTGCCAGCAGCGTAGGGGGACAGTTCCAAGAGACCCAGTACTTC.

The chain uses TRBV15 and TRBJ1-5, with D tentatively TRBD1 (5 bases). The V and J ends lost 0 bases and 4 bases respectively, with 10 bases between them. Germline V gene lookup returns CDR1 LNHNV and CDR2 YYDKDF (reference sequence). This CDR3 region has 15 residues. In DNA form, the CDR3 reads TGTGCCACCAGCAGAGATGTTTCAGGGAATCAGCCCCAGCATTTT. The encoded protein is CATSRDVSGNQPQHF.

The chain recombines TRBV12-3 or TRBV12-4 with TRBJ2-7, with D unresolved. Between the trimmed V and J ends, which lost 3 bases and 5 bases, there was a span of 5 bases. CDR3 length: 11 amino acids. CDR3 sequence reads: CASSFYDEQYF. The CDR3 DNA follows: TGTGCCAGCAGTTTTTACGACGAGCAGTACTTC.

This clone appeared a single time. V gene TRBV18 combines with J gene TRBJ2-3; D is perhaps TRBD1 (5 bases). This CDR3 spans 13 amino acids. Trimming removed 3 bases from V and 4 bases from J, with 8 bases in between. CDR1 is KGHSH, CDR2 LQKENI, per germline. The CDR3 spells CASSPKQADTQYF. CDR3 nucleotides: TGTGCCAGCTCACCCAAACAGGCAGATACGCAGTATTTT.

The chain joins TRBV30 to TRBJ1-2; possibly TRBD1 for D (6 bases). Trimming removed 6 bases from V and 5 bases from J, with 16 bases in between. The CDR3 sequence is 13 residues long. Germline loops: CDR1 GTSNPN, CDR2 SVGIG (reference sequence). For the CDR3, the DNA is TGTGCCTGTCAAAGGGGGGGCGGGTATGGCTACACCTTC. Translation gives CACQRGGGYGYTF.

The chain uses TRBV6-1 and TRBJ2-2; TRBD2 matches 7 bases. Unmatched junction bases numbered 8, after V lost 3 bases and J lost 4 bases. Germline V gene sequence: CDR1 MNHNS, CDR2 SASEGT. CDR3 length: 16 residues. The CDR3 here is CASSDFWQRGTGELFF. As DNA, the CDR3 is TGTGCCAGCAGTGACTTCTGGCAGCGGGGCACCGGGGAGCTGTTTTTT.

This chain connects TRBV10-3 to TRBJ2-1; D not certain. V gave up 9 bases and J gave up 3 bases, with 6 bases separating them. CDR1 and CDR2 (germline): ENHRY, SYGVKD. The length of the CDR3 is 11 residues. Written as DNA, the CDR3 is TGTGCCATGAGCAGCTACAATGAGCAGTTCTTC. Residues: CAMSSYNEQFF.

The rearrangement links TRBV12-3 or TRBV12-4 to TRBJ1-5; a weak D match, TRBD1 (5 bases). The CDR3 loop spans 11 amino acids. V was shortened by 8 bases and J by 9 bases, with 11 bases between the two germline ends. For the CDR3, the DNA is TGTGCCAGCGGGACGCCGGCGCCCCAGCATTTT. Residues: CASGTPAPQHF.

The genes are TRBV2 and TRBJ2-1; D possibly matches TRBD1 or TRBD2 (5 bases each). The V gene's germline CDR1 is SNHLY and CDR2 FYNNEI. V lost 5 bases and J 6 bases, leaving 17 bases between the germline ends. The CDR3 has 15 amino acids. The CDR3: CASSSRDRGSNEQFF. The CDR3 nucleotides read TGTGCCAGCAGTAGCCGGGACCGAGGAAGCAATGAGCAGTTCTTC.

The rearrangement links TRBV2 to TRBJ1-2; D may be TRBD1 (6 bases). This CDR3 is built from 12 residues. Germline-derived CDR1 and CDR2 are SNHLY and FYNNEI. Between the trimmed V and J ends, which lost 6 bases and 6 bases, there was a span of 11 bases. This CDR3 reads CASRQGGHGYTF. DNA for the CDR3: TGTGCCAGCAGACAGGGTGGCCATGGCTACACCTTC.

The gene calls are TRBV19 and TRBJ2-1, with D maybe TRBD1 (5 bases). Germline V lookup: CDR1 LNHDA, CDR2 SQIVND (reference sequence). Trimming took 5 bases from V and 1 from J, leaving 12 bases between them. The CDR3 has 15 amino acids. The CDR3 DNA sequence: TGTGCCAGTAGTCAGGGTTATTCATCCTACAATGAGCAGTTCTTC. Its translation: CASSQGYSSYNEQFF.

V gene TRBV6-5 combines with J gene TRBJ2-7; 7 bases map to TRBD2. The CDR3 loop spans 15 amino acids. V shed 0 bases and J 6 bases; nucleotides not matched to a gene: 8. The V gene's germline CDR1 is MNHEY and CDR2 SVGAGI. The CDR3, as DNA: TGTGCCAGCAGTTACTCGTTGGGGGGGGAGCGCGAGCAGTACTTC. Its translation: CASSYSLGGEREQYF.

For this clone: The same CDR3 is also encoded by other DNA sequences in this sample. The gene calls are TRBV6-5 and TRBJ1-1; D unresolved. The length of the CDR3 is 14 residues. Trimming pared 6 bases from V and 2 bases from J, leaving 13 bases between. Germline V CDR1 and CDR2: MNHEY, SVGAGI. The CDR3 coding sequence is TGTGCCAGCAGGGACGGGAACTTAAACACTGAAGCTTTCTTT. This gives the protein CASRDGNLNTEAFF.

The CDR3 DNA is TGTGCCAGCACCCCGGACAGTTTCCAAGAGACCCAGTACTTC. It yields the protein CASTPDSFQETQYF. The rearrangement joins TRBV7-2 to TRBJ2-5; D possibly corresponds to TRBD1 (6 bases). CDR3 length: 14 residues. CDR1 SGHTA and CDR2 FQGNSA come from the germline V gene. With 7 bases removed from V and 1 base from J, the gap between germline ends came to 13 bases.

The V call is TRBV18, the J call TRBJ1-5; no reliable D call. CDR1 is KGHSH and CDR2 is LQKENI in the germline V gene. Trimming took off 0 bases at V and 3 bases at J, with 12 bases between the two ends. The CDR3 sequence is 16 residues long. The CDR3: CASSPPNEENNQPQHF. DNA of the CDR3: TGTGCCAGCTCACCACCGAACGAGGAGAACAATCAGCCCCAGCATTTT. Using reference TRBV18 and TRBJ1-5 for the parts outside the CDR3, the full variable domain is NAGVMQNPRHLVRRRGQEARLRCSPMKGHSHVYWYRQLPEEGLKFMVYLQKENIIDESGMPKERFSAEFPKEGPSILRIQQVVRGDSAAYFCASSPPNEENNQPQHFGDGTRLSIL.